This is a list of T cell receptor beta chains from one sample in a study of cytomegalovirus exposure and HLA in healthy donors. The protocol was immunoSEQ multiplex PCR, while the TCRdb copy is restricted to in-frame clones and leaves out a portion. The data contain 150,000 to 200,000 clones, around 88% of them singletons. The specimen sequenced was PBMCs. These receptor sequences come from a woman aged 18-29 years in good health and CMV-seronegative. Both conserved end residues are part of each CDR3.

j_call,v_call,cdr3_aa
TRBJ2-1,TRBV10-1,CASSKPGSSYNEQFF
TRBJ2-1,TRBV11-2,CASSLSGVYNEQFF
TRBJ2-3,TRBV9,CASSPRGQDLSTDTQYF
TRBJ2-5,TRBV5-1,CASSLAELSGETQYF
TRBJ2-7,TRBV19,CASSIEGRGYEQYF
TRBJ1-1,TRBV5-1,CASSVTGVMNTEAFF
TRBJ2-2,TRBV30,CAWSAGTWDTGELFF
TRBJ1-2,TRBV10-2,CASSESSNRVASYGYTF
TRBJ1-5,TRBV5-1,CASSLEPRNQPQHF
TRBJ2-7,TRBV6-1,CASSEAIRAGTGTFEQYF
TRBJ2-3,TRBV9,CASSAPRGVGTDTQYF
TRBJ2-1,TRBV29-1,CSVDRTSGGVGEQFF
TRBJ1-1,TRBV30,CAWSVRRRNTEAFF
TRBJ2-3,TRBV19,CASRASGRTAGFTDTQYF
TRBJ1-5,TRBV2,CASTSRTGHQPQHF
TRBJ2-1,TRBV14,CASSQAVEQFF
TRBJ2-1,TRBV30,CAWSTGTINNEQFF
TRBJ2-1,TRBV7-9,CASHDRTYNEQFF
TRBJ1-5,TRBV10-3,CAIRDGGQGNQPQHF
TRBJ2-7,TRBV2,CASIWDRASYEQYF
TRBJ2-1,TRBV4-1,CASSQGLARGARNNEQFF
TRBJ2-3,TRBV7-2,CASSLFGSGSTDTQYF
TRBJ2-7,TRBV7-6,CASSLETLSSYEQYF
TRBJ2-7,TRBV6-4,CASSDQSGLEQYF
TRBJ2-1,TRBV25-1,CASSGTGYSNEQFF
TRBJ2-5,TRBV4-2,CASSQAGTLTSGGVETQYF
TRBJ2-3,TRBV6-4,CASSDSTSAADTQYF
TRBJ2-7,TRBV27,CASRHPDRAFYEQYF
TRBJ2-7,TRBV6-1,CASSEIGGGYEQYF
TRBJ1-1,TRBV6-6,CASSYSAGTGSQAFF
TRBJ1-5,TRBV27,CASKNRVGANQPQHF
TRBJ2-2,TRBV19,CASTSAANTGELFF
TRBJ2-7,TRBV5-1,CASSPSGLGGFYEQYF
TRBJ2-7,TRBV11-2,CASSPTGTGSYEQYF
TRBJ2-2,TRBV29-1,CSVEDTRDWDTGELFF
TRBJ2-5,TRBV7-7,CASSLGGQGRTQYF
TRBJ1-5,TRBV6-1,CASRTGVQPQHF
TRBJ2-7,TRBV18,CASSPSQGPVSNEQYF
TRBJ2-1,TRBV18,CASSRVTSGYNNEQFF
TRBJ2-1,TRBV6-1,CASSERRTSGEQFF
TRBJ2-5,TRBV19,CASSGNYRASYQETQYF
TRBJ1-2,TRBV6-5,CASMIDRSSFYGYTF
TRBJ2-7,TRBV27,CASSLGSGIYEQYF
TRBJ1-1,TRBV5-1,CASSFWTGDNTEAFF
TRBJ2-5,TRBV30,CAWRTGLMETQYF
TRBJ2-1,TRBV7-2,CASSLMTLTSHEQFF
TRBJ2-3,TRBV6-5,CASRPGDYHTDTQYF
TRBJ1-5,TRBV9,CASSVASGGPQHF
TRBJ2-3,TRBV2,CASIPGTGAPDTQYF
TRBJ2-3,TRBV9,CASSESGASTDTQYF
TRBJ1-3,TRBV5-6,CASSRQGIFSGNTIYF
TRBJ1-4,TRBV5-1,CASRFGQSREKLFF
TRBJ2-1,TRBV2,CASTRGNYNEQFF